Given below is one TCR beta chain in context. The specificity of this receptor is unknown. Within one base of it there is no much larger clone, and no base qualities were kept. Whole blood was collected in K2EDTA tubes by collaborating institutions according to the institutions' own protocols. For TCRbeta analysis, collaborators shipped samples in one of three forms: frozen whole blood, isolated PBMCs, or DNA extracted from either of those sample types. TCRbeta CDR3 regions were amplified from genomic DNA using the immunoSEQ Assay, a bias-controlled multiplex PCR. The original pipeline was this. Within the assay, amplification of reference gene primers was used to estimate how many nucleated cells each sample contained. Sequence reads were collapsed and filtered to measure the absolute abundance of every unique TCRbeta CDR3 rearrangement. For each sample, productive Simpson clonality was calculated as the square root of Simpson's diversity index across productive rearrangements. The clones in this table, taken by TCRdb from immuneACCESS, are in-frame only. Not every clone is retained; where verified, under half of the shortfall comes from an unresolved V gene, and the cause of the rest is unknown. For V, J and clone size, that table is used; D and trimming come from the DNA. Recorded for this sample are around 130,000 clones; 77% of them occurred a single time. The ten largest make up roughly a fifth of the sample.

These data come from a study of blood T cell repertoires in COVID-19 (TCRdb year 2020). Background on the whole study: Samples from collaborators originated in the United States, Italy and Spain and spanned both the acute and convalescent phases of COVID-19. Subjects who had been exposed to COVID-19, were actively infected with it, or had recovered from it provided the deeply sampled blood TCRbeta repertoires that made up the dataset. The samples were drawn from two sources: the first 160 participants of the ongoing ImmuneRACE study, and approximately 1,300 subjects contributed by 6 global collaborators. Nearly every sample came with metadata listing a de-identified subject ID, COVID-19 status, age in years and sex. Where available, HLA class I and class II types were taken from metadata supplied by the sample provider and were not determined by assay-based typing. The prospective study material was composed of cDNA or gDNA derived from T cells, B-cell-depleted T cells, or PBMCs. A freely available public database, intended as a resource for researchers studying the immune response to SARS-CoV-2, is where the repertoires were released.

The CDR3 has 12 amino acids, counting the end cysteine and phenylalanine. Only the CDR3 DNA stays, 36 bases, in frame from base 1. According to the germline V gene (reference sequence), CDR1 reads LNHDA and CDR2 reads SQIVND. V and J are truncated by 3 bases and 8 bases respectively, leaving an intervening sequence of 10 bases. The study at large found these results: How much clinical and demographic metadata was included differed by source and by participant, and the metadata was provided uncurated.

The chain is encoded by TRBV19 joined to TRBJ1-2; the D segment cannot be called with confidence. Material: peripheral blood. The source of this sequence is an elderly man with acute or convalescent COVID-19. The CDR3 region has the sequence CASSIAGSGYTF. Here is the DNA: TGTGCCAGTAGTATCGCGGGGAGCGGCTACACCTTC.